The sequence of this T cell receptor (beta chain) was determined in a study of blood T cell repertoires in COVID-19. Study-level information: T cells, B-cell-depleted T cells, or PBMCs provided the cDNA or gDNA that served as material.

Under the authors' procedure: The authors estimated nucleated cell counts from reference gene primer amplification. Some clones are missing from TCRdb's copy, which holds only in-frame ones; the method was immunoSEQ multiplex PCR. V, J and clone size derive from that table, while D and trimming were established from the DNA sequence. The sample lists about 120,000 clones, roughly nine tenths occurring once. This clone was observed once. V shed 5 bases, J shed 3 bases, and the junction held 10 bases outside the gene matches. In germline, CDR1 is MNHEY, CDR2 SMNVEV (reference sequence). This CDR3 has 17 residues.

The gene calls are TRBV27 and TRBJ2-7; 13 bases fit TRBD2. The material sequenced was peripheral blood. This clonotype originated in a man between 60 and 75 years old with COVID-19, enrolled during active disease. The CDR3 nucleotides are TGTGCCAGCAGTCTCCTCGGACTAGCGGGAGTGGGCTACGAGCAGTACTTC. Translated: CASSLLGLAGVGYEQYF.